Following are 5 T cell receptor beta chains from one sample sequenced in a study of T cells expressing NK-cell markers. Reprocessing the 5' RACE reads, TCRdb reports a single entry for every CDR3 protein and omits DNA. The sample includes 350,000 to 400,000 distinct CDR3 sequences. Sequencing was carried out using blood T cells: a sorted CD56 or NKG2C T cell subset, CD4+ or CD8+ T cells, or bulk PBMC T cells (not recorded which). These receptors originate from a woman in her forties or fifties in good health.

J is TRBJ2-3 and V is TRBV12-3 or TRBV12-4. This CDR3 spans 14 amino acids. The CDR3: CASRIWTGTDTQYF.

The CDR3 loop reads CASSTSGGETQYF. V is TRBV7-7 and J is TRBJ2-5. The germline gives CDR1 SSHAT, CDR2 FNYEAQ (reference sequence). CDR3 length: 13 residues.

The V call is TRBV24-1, the J call TRBJ2-1; no DNA is available, so the TRBD1 call from TCRdb remains unchecked. The CDR3 length is 16 residues. CDR1 is KGHDR and CDR2 is SFDVKD in the germline V gene. Here the CDR3 reads CATSQTGQGPDNEQFF.

V and J are TRBV7-8 and TRBJ2-1; TCRdb indicates TRBD1, and absent DNA this call remains unverified. Looked up from germline, CDR1 is SGHVS and CDR2 is FQNEAQ. The CDR3 has 15 residues. The CDR3 spells CASSLAYSGGDEQFF.

The gene calls are TRBV18 and TRBJ2-7; lacking DNA, the TRBD2 call made by TCRdb goes unchecked. Germline lookup yields CDR1 KGHSH and CDR2 LQKENI. The CDR3 spans 17 residues. The CDR3 loop is CASSPLGWDEPTYEQYF.